This is a list of T cell receptor beta chains from one sample in a study of blood T cell repertoires in COVID-19. Assay: immunoSEQ multiplex PCR; the TCRdb copy retains only in-frame clones and omits some. The sample records about 150,000 clones, 88% being singletons. The sample taken for sequencing was peripheral blood. The receptors originated from a human donor in a cohort sampled during active COVID-19. The CDR3 runs from the conserved cysteine through the conserved F or W. D genes are given only for firm matches. Clone sizes are given selectively: once, few, many, or a class where the clone is expanded.

d_call | j_call | clone_size | v_call | cdr3_aa | cdr3_nt
. | TRBJ1-1 | . | TRBV7-6 | CASSLGGDTEAFF | TGTGCCAGCAGCTTAGGGGGGGACACTGAAGCTTTCTTT
TRBD1 | TRBJ2-3 | once | TRBV4-2 | CASSQSTGGGTDTQYF | TGTGCCAGCAGCCAGTCGACAGGGGGCGGAACAGATACGCAGTATTTT
. | TRBJ2-5 | . | TRBV2 | CASSEIPQGPSQETQYF | TGTGCCAGCAGTGAAATCCCCCAGGGCCCCTCCCAAGAGACCCAGTACTTC
. | TRBJ1-1 | few | TRBV19 | CASSISGIETEAFF | TGTGCCAGTAGTATATCAGGGATTGAAACTGAAGCTTTCTTT
. | TRBJ1-1 | . | TRBV7-2 | CASSLVAGDPEAFF | TGTGCCAGCAGCTTAGTGGCAGGGGATCCTGAAGCTTTCTTT
. | TRBJ2-3 | . | TRBV5-1 | CASSPNSLRTDTQYF | TGCGCCAGCAGCCCGAATAGCTTACGCACAGATACGCAGTATTTT
. | TRBJ2-3 | . | TRBV5-1 | CASSYLDRTTDTQYF | TGCGCCAGCAGCTACTTAGACAGGACCACAGATACGCAGTATTTT
TRBD2 | TRBJ2-7 | . | TRBV11-2 | CASSVLREGFEQYF | TGTGCCAGCAGCGTGTTGCGGGAGGGCTTCGAGCAGTACTTC
. | TRBJ2-2 | . | TRBV11-3 | CASSSRTASGELFF | TGTGCCAGCAGCTCAAGAACGGCTAGCGGGGAGCTGTTTTTT
TRBD1 | TRBJ2-6 | . | TRBV7-8 | CASSATGGSGANVLTF | TGTGCCAGCAGCGCAACAGGGGGCTCTGGGGCCAACGTCCTGACTTTC
. | TRBJ2-2 | . | TRBV4-1 | CASSQDVGANTGELFF | TGCGCCAGCAGCCAAGATGTAGGGGCGAACACCGGGGAGCTGTTTTTT
TRBD2 | TRBJ2-7 | . | TRBV7-9 | CASSLASGGPIYGEQYF | TGTGCCAGCAGCTTGGCTAGCGGGGGCCCCATTTACGGCGAGCAGTACTTC
TRBD1 | TRBJ1-4 | . | TRBV18 | CASSPDRGHEKLFF | TGTGCCAGCTCACCCGACAGGGGGCATGAAAAACTGTTTTTT
. | TRBJ2-3 | . | TRBV7-2 | CASSLVQGRDTQYF | TGTGCCAGCAGCTTAGTCCAGGGGCGAGATACGCAGTATTTT
. | TRBJ1-1 | . | TRBV7-3 | CASSFSMNTEAFF | TGTGCCAGCAGCTTTAGTATGAACACTGAAGCTTTCTTT
. | TRBJ1-4 | . | TRBV12-2 | CASRLSRGHEKLFF | TGTGCAAGTCGCTTATCCAGGGGGCACGAAAAACTGTTTTTT
TRBD1 | TRBJ1-2 | . | TRBV28 | CASSTLGTGHGYTF | TGTGCCAGCAGTACCCTCGGGACAGGTCATGGCTACACCTTC
TRBD1 | TRBJ1-2 | . | TRBV18 | CASSPPLRDRGYGYTF | TGTGCCAGCTCACCACCGCTTAGGGACAGGGGATATGGCTACACCTTC
. | TRBJ2-7 | . | TRBV5-6 | CASSLLGAYEQYF | TGTGCCAGCAGCTTGTTGGGGGCGTACGAGCAGTACTTC
TRBD1 | TRBJ2-5 | once | TRBV7-9 | CASSFRQGQQETQYF | TGTGCCAGCAGTTTCAGACAGGGGCAACAAGAGACCCAGTACTTC
. | TRBJ2-5 | . | TRBV7-2 | CASSLGLAETQYF | TGTGCCAGCAGCTTAGGGTTAGCGGAGACCCAGTACTTC
TRBD1 | TRBJ1-6 | . | TRBV18 | CASSLRAGQASSYNSPLHF | TGTGCCAGCTCACTTCGAGCTGGACAGGCAAGCTCCTATAATTCACCCCTCCACTTT
. | TRBJ2-1 | . | TRBV4-1 | CASSQIGLYNEQFF | TGCGCCAGCAGCCAAATTGGACTGTACAATGAGCAGTTCTTC
. | TRBJ2-5 | . | TRBV7-2 | CASLRGQETQYF | TGTGCCAGCCTACGGGGGCAAGAGACCCAGTACTTC
. | TRBJ2-5 | . | TRBV4-3 | CASSQDRRAETQYF | TGCGCCAGCAGCCAAGATCGCAGGGCCGAGACCCAGTACTTC
TRBD1 | TRBJ1-2 | . | TRBV7-9 | CASSFQGAGGYTF | TGTGCCAGCAGCTTTCAGGGGGCAGGAGGCTACACCTTC
. | TRBJ1-4 | . | TRBV15 | CATIVTGQSNEKLFF | TGTGCCACGATAGTGACAGGACAGAGTAATGAAAAACTGTTTTTT
TRBD2 | TRBJ2-1 | . | TRBV7-2 | CASSSAGLAGDNEQFF | TGTGCCAGCAGCTCAGCGGGACTAGCGGGGGACAATGAGCAGTTCTTC
. | TRBJ2-6 | . | TRBV4-2 | CASSPRGKIANVLTF | TGTGCCAGCAGCCCCCGGGGGAAAATAGCCAACGTCCTGACTTTC
TRBD1 | TRBJ2-7 | . | TRBV11-1 | CASSSRDRHFSYEQYF | TGTGCCAGCAGCAGCCGGGACAGACATTTCTCCTACGAGCAGTACTTC
TRBD2 | TRBJ2-3 | once | TRBV28 | CASSSSGAGVKDTQYF | TGTGCCAGCAGTTCCTCAGGAGCGGGAGTTAAAGATACGCAGTATTTT
. | TRBJ2-2 | . | TRBV3-1/TRBV3-2 | CASSHLGGTGGTGELFF | TGTGCCAGCAGCCACCTCGGGGGGACAGGAGGCACCGGGGAGCTGTTTTTT
TRBD2 | TRBJ2-3 | . | TRBV5-1 | CASSLDGLAASDTQYF | TGCGCCAGCAGCTTGGACGGACTAGCGGCATCAGATACGCAGTATTTT
. | TRBJ1-4 | . | TRBV27 | CASSLKRTSRANEKLFF | TGTGCCAGCAGTTTAAAACGTACTAGTCGGGCTAATGAAAAACTGTTTTTT
. | TRBJ1-6 | . | TRBV19 | CASSIGGFNSPLHF | TGTGCCAGTAGTATAGGAGGGTTCAATTCACCCCTCCACTTT
. | TRBJ1-5 | . | TRBV12-3/TRBV12-4 | CASSSPGGPQHF | TGTGCCAGCAGTTCTCCCGGGGGACCCCAGCATTTT
. | TRBJ2-1 | few | TRBV11-2 | CASSLIRYGSNEQFF | TGTGCCAGCAGCTTAATCCGATACGGGTCCAATGAGCAGTTCTTC
TRBD1 | TRBJ2-7 | . | TRBV28 | CASNIRDRLYEQYF | TGTGCCAGCAATATCCGGGACAGACTCTACGAGCAGTACTTC
TRBD2 | TRBJ2-3 | once | TRBV6-2/TRBV6-3 | CASSEAGGLTDTQYF | TGTGCCAGCAGTGAGGCGGGGGGACTCACAGATACGCAGTATTTT
TRBD1 | TRBJ2-3 | . | TRBV7-2 | CASSQDRGTDTQYF | TGTGCCAGCAGCCAGGACAGGGGAACAGATACGCAGTATTTT
TRBD1 | TRBJ2-4 | . | TRBV7-3 | CASSYQGTGGNIQYF | TGTGCCAGCAGCTACCAAGGGACAGGAGGGAACATTCAGTACTTC
. | TRBJ2-7 | . | TRBV14 | CASSSQATYEQYF | TGTGCCAGCAGCTCACAGGCTACCTACGAGCAGTACTTC
TRBD2 | TRBJ2-2 | once | TRBV6-6 | CASRPGLAANTGELFF | TGTGCCAGCAGGCCGGGACTAGCGGCGAACACCGGGGAGCTGTTTTTT
. | TRBJ2-1 | . | TRBV28 | CASSLDYGVSSYNEQFF | TGTGCCAGCAGTTTGGATTACGGGGTGAGCTCCTACAATGAGCAGTTCTTC
. | TRBJ2-1 | . | TRBV7-2 | CASSRRADGGYNEQFF | TGTGCCAGCAGCCGGAGGGCAGATGGGGGTTACAATGAGCAGTTCTTC
TRBD2 | TRBJ2-1 | . | TRBV9 | CASSFRDYISSYNEQFF | TGTGCCAGCAGCTTCCGGGACTACATTAGCTCCTACAATGAGCAGTTCTTC
TRBD1 | TRBJ1-5 | . | TRBV29-1 | CSVSGTGGAWNQPQHF | TGCAGCGTTTCCGGGACAGGGGGCGCCTGGAATCAGCCCCAGCATTTT
TRBD1 | TRBJ1-1 | . | TRBV11-1 | CASSIYRGRNTEAFF | TGTGCCAGCAGCATTTACAGGGGCCGGAACACTGAAGCTTTCTTT
. | TRBJ1-6 | . | TRBV6-5 | CASSYLQGGNSPLHF | TGTGCCAGCAGTTACCTGCAGGGAGGTAATTCACCCCTCCACTTT
TRBD2 | TRBJ2-7 | . | TRBV7-6 | CASSSTGTKSYEQYF | TGTGCCAGCAGCTCGACCGGGACTAAATCATACGAGCAGTACTTC
. | TRBJ2-5 | . | TRBV15 | CATRRSYFTGPRETQYF | TGTGCCACCAGACGCAGTTATTTTACAGGTCCGAGGGAGACCCAGTACTTC
TRBD2 | TRBJ2-3 | . | TRBV30 | CAWSVLGGGSDTQYF | TGTGCCTGGAGTGTGTTGGGGGGGGGATCAGATACGCAGTATTTT
. | TRBJ1-6 | . | TRBV7-3 | CASSLDRTNSPLHF | TGTGCCAGCAGCTTGGACAGAACTAATTCACCCCTCCACTTT